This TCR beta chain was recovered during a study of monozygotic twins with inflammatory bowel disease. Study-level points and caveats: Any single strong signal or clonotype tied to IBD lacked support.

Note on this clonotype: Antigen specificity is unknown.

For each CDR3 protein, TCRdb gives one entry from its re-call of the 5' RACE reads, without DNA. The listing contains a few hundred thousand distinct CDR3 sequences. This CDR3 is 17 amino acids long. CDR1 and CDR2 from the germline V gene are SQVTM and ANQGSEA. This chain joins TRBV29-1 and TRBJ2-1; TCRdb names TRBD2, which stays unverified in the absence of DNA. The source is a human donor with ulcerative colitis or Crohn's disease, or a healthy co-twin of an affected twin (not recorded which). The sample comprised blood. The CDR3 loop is CSVVWTSGTRVYNEQFF.